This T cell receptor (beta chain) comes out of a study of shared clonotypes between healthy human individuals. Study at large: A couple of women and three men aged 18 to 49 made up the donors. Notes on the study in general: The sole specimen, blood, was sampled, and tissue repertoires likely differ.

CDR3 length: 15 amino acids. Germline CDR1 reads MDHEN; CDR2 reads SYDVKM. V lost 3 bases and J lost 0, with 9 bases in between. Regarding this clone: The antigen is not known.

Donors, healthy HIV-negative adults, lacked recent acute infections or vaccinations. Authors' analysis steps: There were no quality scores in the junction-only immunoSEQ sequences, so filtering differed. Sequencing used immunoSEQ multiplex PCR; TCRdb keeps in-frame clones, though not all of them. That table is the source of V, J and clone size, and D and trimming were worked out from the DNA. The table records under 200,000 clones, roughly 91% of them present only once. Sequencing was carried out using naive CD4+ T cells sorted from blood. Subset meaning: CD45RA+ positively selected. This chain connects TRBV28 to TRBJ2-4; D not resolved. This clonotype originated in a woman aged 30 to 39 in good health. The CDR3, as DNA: TGTGCCAGCAGTTTCGCCGGGTTAGCCAAAAACATTCAGTACTTC. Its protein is CASSFAGLAKNIQYF.